The 11 T cell receptor beta chains listed next were all sequenced from one sample in a study of T cells after yellow fever vaccination. TCRdb itself ran the 5' RACE reads through MiXCR, one entry per CDR3 protein. The repertoire holds hundreds of thousands of distinct CDR3 sequences, with 8.7% as singletons. The material sequenced was PBMCs, taken on the day of the first yellow fever vaccination. The origin of the receptors is a man aged 18 to 30 who received the YFV17D yellow fever vaccine.

A few counts support this clonotype. This rearrangement joins TRBV5-1 to TRBJ2-5; the D is unclear. The CDR3 consists of 15 residues. Per germline, CDR1 SGHRS and CDR2 YFSETQ. Trimming removed 0 bases from V and 5 bases from J, with 14 bases in between. In DNA form, the CDR3 reads TGCGCCAGCAGCTTGGTGGCAGCCCCTGCGGAGACCCAGTACTTC. Protein product: CASSLVAAPAETQYF.

In this sample, this clonotype turned up many times. This rearrangement joins TRBV3-1 to TRBJ1-1, with a tentative D call TRBD1 (5 bases). V was cut by 4 bases and J by 5 bases, with 11 bases left in between. Germline CDR1 reads LGHDT; CDR2 reads YNNKEL (reference sequence). CDR3 length: 13 residues. The CDR3: CASSRLPGTEAFF. CDR3 in DNA: TGTGCCAGCAGCCGCCTACCAGGGACTGAAGCTTTCTTT. The full variable domain, in which reference TRBV3-1 and TRBJ1-1 provide the parts outside the CDR3, is DTAVSQTPKYLVTQMGNDKSIKCEQNLGHDTMYWYKQDSKKFLKIMFSYNNKELIINETVPNRFSPKSPDKAHLNLHINSLELGDSAVYFCASSRLPGTEAFFGQGTRLTVV.

This clonotype was counted only a few times. The V call is TRBV24-1, the J call TRBJ2-5; D is undetermined. Trimming took 9 bases from V and 2 from J, leaving 15 bases between them. From germline, CDR1 is KGHDR and CDR2 SFDVKD. CDR3 size: 14 residues. CDR3 bases: TGTGCCACCTCCCGAATGGGCGGACAAGAGACCCAGTACTTC. Amino acid sequence: CATSRMGGQETQYF.

This sequence joins TRBV11-2 and TRBJ2-5; D tentatively reads TRBD1 or TRBD2 (6 bases each). The germline V gene has CDR1 SGHAT and CDR2 FQNNGV. The length of the CDR3 is 15 residues. V lost 1 base to trimming and J lost 3 bases, with 12 bases between them. The CDR3 sequence is CASSLGAGEEETQYF. For the CDR3, the DNA is TGTGCCAGCAGCTTAGGTGCAGGGGAGGAAGAGACCCAGTACTTC.

This clonotype was observed a few times. The chain has TRBV6-1 and TRBJ2-3, with TRBD2 identical over 10 bases. Germline-derived CDR1 and CDR2 are MNHNS and SASEGT. V dropped 6 bases and J dropped 6; count of bases not matched to a gene: 9. This CDR3 comprises 15 residues. The CDR3: CASRRGSGGDDTQYF. The CDR3 coding sequence is TGTGCCAGCAGGCGGGGGAGCGGGGGGGACGATACGCAGTATTTT.

This clonotype was seen a few times. The V and J genes are TRBV5-5 and TRBJ1-2; maybe TRBD1 (5 bases). The CDR3 is made up of 16 amino acids. The germline V and J ends were trimmed by 3 bases and 0 bases, with 15 bases remaining between them. Germline CDR1 SGHKS, CDR2 YYEKEE (reference sequence). CDR3 sequence: CASSSPPGRTNYGYTF. The CDR3 DNA reads as TGTGCCAGCAGCTCTCCTCCGGGACGGACTAACTATGGCTACACCTTC.

The J gene is TRBJ2-3, the V gene TRBV5-4; 7 bases match TRBD2. Trimming removed 4 bases from V and 2 bases from J; junction bases left unmatched: 10. The CDR3 consists of 16 residues. Per the germline V gene, CDR1 is SGHNT and CDR2 is YYREEE (reference sequence). The CDR3 region is CASSRRGSGDTDTQYF. In DNA form, the CDR3 reads TGTGCCAGCAGCCGCCGAGGCAGCGGGGACACAGATACGCAGTATTTT.

The chain couples TRBV20-1 to TRBJ1-4, with D uncertain. Per germline, CDR1 DFQATT and CDR2 SNEGSKA (reference sequence). The CDR3 is 14 amino acids. The germline V and J ends were trimmed by 0 bases and 7 bases, with 12 bases remaining between them. The CDR3 coding sequence is TGCAGTGCTAGAGAATTCCCCGGGTTTGAAAAACTGTTTTTT. It translates to CSAREFPGFEKLFF.

This clonotype was counted only a few times. The chain carries TRBV7-2 and TRBJ2-2; D gene unclear. The CDR3 contains 14 residues. Germline lookup yields CDR1 SGHTA and CDR2 FQGNSA. Trimming took 5 bases from V and 4 from J, leaving 11 bases between them. The CDR3 loop reads CASSPSDRTGELFF. DNA for the CDR3: TGTGCCAGCAGCCCCTCGGACCGCACCGGGGAGCTGTTTTTT. Based on the CDR3 plus reference TRBV7-2 and TRBJ2-2, the full variable domain is GAGVSQSPSNKVTEKGKDVELRCDPISGHTALYWYRQSLGQGLEFLIYFQGNSAPDKSGLPSDRFSAERTGGSVSTLTIQRTQQEDSAVYLCASSPSDRTGELFFGEGSRLTVL.

This sequence joins TRBV5-6 and TRBJ2-3; D is undetermined. The ends were cut back, 2 bases at V and 2 bases at J, with 18 bases in the middle. Germline V gene lookup returns CDR1 SGHDT and CDR2 YYEEEE. This CDR3 comprises 17 residues. The CDR3 bases are TGTGCCAGCAGCTTTTCTCTCCCGTCCTTTTTCACAGATACGCAGTATTTT. Encoded protein: CASSFSLPSFFTDTQYF.

This clonotype turned up a few times. The chain links TRBV18 to TRBJ1-2; maybe TRBD1 (5 bases). Trimming stripped 3 bases from V and 4 bases from J, with 15 bases between. CDR3 length: 15 residues. CDR1 is KGHSH and CDR2 is LQKENI in the germline V gene. The CDR3 DNA is TGTGCCAGCTCACCCAATGCAGGGATGATCTATGGCTACACCTTC. Its translation: CASSPNAGMIYGYTF.